The rows below give T cell receptor beta chains drawn from one sample of a study of blood T cell repertoires in COVID-19. The assay was immunoSEQ multiplex PCR, and TCRdb's table has in-frame clones only and misses some. This table holds 150,000 to 200,000 clones, approximately 85% found once. Sequencing was carried out using peripheral blood. Receptors originate from a middle-aged man who had recovered from COVID-19. Both conserved end residues are part of each CDR3. The D gene is left open where the match is weak. Clone sizes are given selectively: once, few, many, or a class where the clone is expanded.

CDR3aa | CDR3nt | v_gene | abundance | j_gene | d_gene
CASSQGQSMGTGELFF | TGCGCCAGCAGCCAAGGACAGTCGATGGGCACCGGGGAGCTGTTTTTT | TRBV4-3 | . | TRBJ2-2 | .
CASSPGTRGYEQYF | TGTGCCAGCAGTCCCGGGACTAGGGGATACGAGCAGTACTTC | TRBV6-6 | few | TRBJ2-7 | TRBD2
CASSSQGYEQYF | TGTGCCAGCAGCTCCCAGGGGTACGAGCAGTACTTC | TRBV2 | . | TRBJ2-7 | .
CASSSDSWGPYEQYF | TGTGCCAGCAGCTCGGACAGCTGGGGACCCTACGAGCAGTACTTC | TRBV5-4 | . | TRBJ2-7 | .
CSVLAGSNTGELFF | TGCAGCGTCCTAGCAGGTTCGAACACCGGGGAGCTGTTTTTT | TRBV29-1 | . | TRBJ2-2 | .
CASSSTSGGTGELFF | TGTGCCAGCAGCTCGACTAGCGGGGGGACCGGGGAGCTGTTTTTT | TRBV7-9 | once | TRBJ2-2 | TRBD2
CASSLQGQGSPLHF | TGTGCCAGCAGCTTACAGGGGCAGGGTTCACCCCTCCACTTT | TRBV7-3 | . | TRBJ1-6 | .
CASRDFYTGELFF | TGTGCCAGCCGAGACTTCTACACCGGGGAGCTGTTTTTT | TRBV7-9 | . | TRBJ2-2 | .
CASSYMGGNYGYTF | TGTGCCAGCAGTTACATGGGAGGGAACTATGGCTACACCTTC | TRBV6-2/TRBV6-3 | . | TRBJ1-2 | .
CATSSSGGYEQYF | TGTGCCACCAGCAGCTCTGGAGGGTACGAGCAGTACTTC | TRBV15 | . | TRBJ2-7 | .
CASSLRGTGDEQYF | TGTGCCAGCAGTCTAAGGGGGACAGGGGATGAGCAGTACTTC | TRBV6-5 | . | TRBJ2-7 | TRBD1
CAIGTGGNTIYF | TGTGCCATCGGGACAGGAGGAAACACCATATATTTT | TRBV10-3 | . | TRBJ1-3 | TRBD1
CSVEDSPGDRRFF | TGCAGCGTTGAAGACTCCCCGGGGGATCGACGGTTCTTC | TRBV29-1 | few | TRBJ2-1 | .
CASEATDTQYF | TGTGCCAGCGAGGCAACAGATACGCAGTATTTT | TRBV11-2 | . | TRBJ2-3 | .
CASSQAGHSGNTIYF | TGCGCCAGCAGCCAGGCGGGGCACTCTGGAAACACCATATATTTT | TRBV4-1 | . | TRBJ1-3 | .
CASSLGGTGPTGNTIYF | TGTGCCAGCAGCTTGGGCGGGACAGGGCCGACTGGAAACACCATATATTTT | TRBV5-4 | . | TRBJ1-3 | TRBD1
CASSLEGFTGELFF | TGTGCCAGCAGTTTAGAGGGATTCACCGGGGAGCTGTTTTTT | TRBV6-5 | . | TRBJ2-2 | .
CASSFPLADTQETQYF | TGTGCCAGCAGCTTTCCTCTAGCGGATACCCAAGAGACCCAGTACTTC | TRBV5-4 | . | TRBJ2-5 | TRBD2
CASSSEGLAPFF | TGCGCCAGCAGCTCCGAGGGACTAGCCCCGTTCTTC | TRBV5-1 | . | TRBJ2-1 | TRBD2
CASRPRVLSYEQYF | TGTGCCAGCAGGCCCCGCGTTCTTTCCTACGAGCAGTACTTC | TRBV6-5 | . | TRBJ2-7 | .
CASSEDFFLFF | TGTGCCAGCAGCGAGGACTTTTTCCTGTTCTTC | TRBV2 | . | TRBJ2-1 | .
CASSRLGTAAYNEQFF | TGCGCCAGCAGCCGGCTCGGGACTGCCGCCTACAATGAGCAGTTCTTC | TRBV4-1 | . | TRBJ2-1 | .
CASHRDRGVSGYTF | TGTGCCAGCCACAGGGACAGGGGTGTTTCTGGCTACACCTTC | TRBV2 | few | TRBJ1-2 | TRBD1
CSVETGGYTF | TGCAGCGTTGAAACGGGAGGCTACACCTTC | TRBV29-1 | . | TRBJ1-2 | .
CASSLGTDLLAKNIQYF | TGTGCCAGCAGCTTAGGGACAGACCTTCTAGCCAAAAACATTCAGTACTTC | TRBV7-8 | . | TRBJ2-4 | .
CASSLVGREVSYEQYF | TGTGCCAGCAGCTTAGTCGGGCGGGAGGTTTCCTACGAGCAGTACTTC | TRBV7-2 | . | TRBJ2-7 | TRBD2
CASSGGQGLFLPQYEQYF | TGCGCCAGCAGTGGCGGACAGGGACTATTTCTCCCTCAATACGAGCAGTACTTC | TRBV10-1 | . | TRBJ2-7 | .
CASSPGTEREAFF | TGTGCCAGCTCACCTGGGACAGAGCGAGAAGCTTTCTTT | TRBV18 | . | TRBJ1-1 | TRBD1
CASSLPGTGELFF | TGTGCCAGCAGTTTACCGGGCACCGGGGAGCTGTTTTTT | TRBV12-3/TRBV12-4 | . | TRBJ2-2 | .
CASSVRDSYGYTF | TGTGCCAGCAGCGTACGTGACTCCTATGGCTACACCTTC | TRBV9 | . | TRBJ1-2 | .
CATSRSGTGGSGELFF | TGTGCCACCAGCCGATCCGGGACAGGGGGCTCCGGGGAGCTGTTTTTT | TRBV15 | . | TRBJ2-2 | TRBD1
CASSPLVAGGTMETQYF | TGTGCCAGCAGCCCTCTCGTGGCGGGGGGGACCATGGAGACCCAGTACTTC | TRBV4-2 | . | TRBJ2-5 | TRBD2